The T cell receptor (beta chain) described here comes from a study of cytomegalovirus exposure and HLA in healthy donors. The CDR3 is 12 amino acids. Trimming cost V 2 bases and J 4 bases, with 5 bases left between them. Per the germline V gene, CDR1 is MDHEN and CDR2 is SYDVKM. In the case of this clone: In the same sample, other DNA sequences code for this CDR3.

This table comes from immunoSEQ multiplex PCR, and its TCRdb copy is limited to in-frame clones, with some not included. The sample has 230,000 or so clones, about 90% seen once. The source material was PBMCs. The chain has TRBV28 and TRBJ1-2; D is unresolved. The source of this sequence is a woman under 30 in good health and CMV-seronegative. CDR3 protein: CASSLQAYGYTF. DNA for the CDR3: TGTGCCAGCAGTTTACAAGCCTATGGCTACACCTTC.